These T cell receptor beta chains were read from a single sample in a study of blood T cell repertoires in COVID-19. Clones were read by immunoSEQ multiplex PCR, and TCRdb kept only the in-frame ones, dropping some. The table lists 380,000 or so clones, about 89% of them singletons. Sequencing was done on a sample of peripheral blood. These receptors came from a man aged 40-55 years with acute or convalescent COVID-19. The CDR3 runs from the conserved cysteine through the conserved F or W. The order of the fields is V gene, clone size, J gene, D gene, CDR3 DNA, CDR3 protein. A D gene is named only where the DNA matches it firmly. Clone sizes are given selectively: once, few, many, or a class where the clone is expanded.

>TRBV27|NA|TRBJ2-7|NA
TGTGCCAGCAGTTCCCAGGGAATAGCCTACGAGCAGTACTTC
CASSSQGIAYEQYF
>TRBV2|NA|TRBJ2-2|NA
TGTGCCAGCAGCAGGGGCACCGGGGAGCTGTTTTTT
CASSRGTGELFF
>TRBV28|NA|TRBJ1-2|TRBD1
TGTGCCAGCAGTTTACCCAGGGGGCCCTTGGATGGCTACACCTTC
CASSLPRGPLDGYTF
>TRBV7-9|NA|TRBJ2-2|TRBD2
TGTGCCAGCAGCTTGACTAGCGCGAACACCGGGGAGCTGTTTTTT
CASSLTSANTGELFF
>TRBV10-3|NA|TRBJ2-3|NA
TGTGCCATCAGTGAGCTAGCGAACACAGATACGCAGTATTTT
CAISELANTDTQYF
>TRBV2|once|TRBJ2-3|NA
TGTGCCAGCAACGAGGGACTTATTATCACAGATACGCAGTATTTT
CASNEGLIITDTQYF
>TRBV10-3|few|TRBJ1-4|NA
TGTGCCATCAAAAGACAGCCAAATGAAAAACTGTTTTTT
CAIKRQPNEKLFF
>TRBV14|NA|TRBJ2-1|TRBD2
TGTGCCAGCAGCCCCGTGAGCGGGAGGATTCAATCCTACAATGAGCAGTTCTTC
CASSPVSGRIQSYNEQFF
>TRBV2|NA|TRBJ1-5|NA
TGTGCCAGCAGTGATACCCGGGGCAATCAGCCCCAGCATTTT
CASSDTRGNQPQHF
>TRBV7-9|NA|TRBJ1-1|TRBD1
TGTGCCAGCAGCTCTGGGGACAGGGCTGAAGCTTTCTTT
CASSSGDRAEAFF
>TRBV28|NA|TRBJ1-5|NA
TGTGCCAGCAGTCAGAGGGGGGGGCCCCAGCATTTT
CASSQRGGPQHF
>TRBV5-1|NA|TRBJ1-1|NA
TGCGCCAGCAGCTCTATAACAGGTCAGAACACTGAAGCTTTCTTT
CASSSITGQNTEAFF
>TRBV6-5|once|TRBJ2-5|NA
TGTGCCAGCAGTCCCCGCATACGGGAGACCCAGTACTTC
CASSPRIRETQYF
>TRBV27|once|TRBJ1-1|NA
TGTGCCAGCAGTGGTTGGCGGATGAACACTGAAGCTTTCTTT
CASSGWRMNTEAFF
>TRBV27|NA|TRBJ2-7|TRBD1
TGTGCCAGCAGACCTACAGGGGGCTGGCGGATTTACGAGCAGTACTTC
CASRPTGGWRIYEQYF
>TRBV3-1/TRBV3-2|many|TRBJ2-7|TRBD2
TGTGCCAGCAGCCTCGATCCGTGGACTAGCGGAACCTACGAGCAGTACTTC
CASSLDPWTSGTYEQYF
>TRBV15|NA|TRBJ1-6|TRBD1
TGTGCCACCAGCAGGGACAGGGGCGACCCGCCTCGGTCACCCCTCCACTTT
CATSRDRGDPPRSPLHF
>TRBV5-1|NA|TRBJ1-1|TRBD1
TGCGCCAGCAGCTCGTTCGGACAGGGTCGACACGAGAACACTGAAGCTTTCTTT
CASSSFGQGRHENTEAFF
>TRBV11-2|NA|TRBJ2-1|NA
TGTGCCAGCAGCTTAGATCGCAGGGGAAATGAGCAGTTCTTC
CASSLDRRGNEQFF